Given below is one TCR beta chain in context. As yet, its antigen is unknown. The PCR employed 60 Vbeta primers together with 13 Jbeta primers. TCRdb keeps only in-frame clones here, not all; method: immunoSEQ multiplex PCR. The repertoire table contains approximately 75,000 clones. The data were obtained in a study of cytomegalovirus exposure and HLA in healthy donors. Overall study context: Researchers previously reported finding 90 million to 130 million unique TCR beta sequences from about 179 million T cells. Among the 398 genotyped donors, approximately 81% were placed in the Caucasian-associated ancestry cluster.

Study-level results: According to the study, 150 to 200 TCR beta chains were cytomegalovirus-associated.

Sequencing was carried out using PBMCs. The receptor was isolated from a man aged 40-49 years in good health and CMV-seronegative.

CDR3 in amino acids: CASSIPGMSYTGELFF. Written as DNA, the CDR3 is TGTGCCAGTAGTATCCCGGGGATGAGCTACACCGGGGAGCTGTTTTTT. J is TRBJ2-2 and V is TRBV19; D possibly corresponds to TRBD2 (5 bases). Germline CDR1 is LNHDA and CDR2 is SQIVND (reference sequence). V was pared by 3 bases and J by 3 bases, with 14 bases between. This CDR3 is 16 amino acids long.